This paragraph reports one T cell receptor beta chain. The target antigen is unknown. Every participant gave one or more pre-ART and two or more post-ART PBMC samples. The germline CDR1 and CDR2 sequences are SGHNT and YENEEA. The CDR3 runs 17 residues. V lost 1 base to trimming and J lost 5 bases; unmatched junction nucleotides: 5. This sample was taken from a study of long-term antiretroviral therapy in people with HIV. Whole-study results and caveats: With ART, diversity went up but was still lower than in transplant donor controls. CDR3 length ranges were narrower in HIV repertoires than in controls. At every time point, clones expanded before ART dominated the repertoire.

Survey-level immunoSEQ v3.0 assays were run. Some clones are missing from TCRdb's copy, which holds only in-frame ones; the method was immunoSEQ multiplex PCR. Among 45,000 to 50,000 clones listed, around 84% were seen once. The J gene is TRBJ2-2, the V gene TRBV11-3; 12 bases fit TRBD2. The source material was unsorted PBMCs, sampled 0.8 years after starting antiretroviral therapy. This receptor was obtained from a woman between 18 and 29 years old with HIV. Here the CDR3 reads CASSLGRLAGDTGELFF. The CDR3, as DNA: TGTGCCAGCAGCTTAGGCCGACTAGCGGGAGATACCGGGGAGCTGTTTTTT.